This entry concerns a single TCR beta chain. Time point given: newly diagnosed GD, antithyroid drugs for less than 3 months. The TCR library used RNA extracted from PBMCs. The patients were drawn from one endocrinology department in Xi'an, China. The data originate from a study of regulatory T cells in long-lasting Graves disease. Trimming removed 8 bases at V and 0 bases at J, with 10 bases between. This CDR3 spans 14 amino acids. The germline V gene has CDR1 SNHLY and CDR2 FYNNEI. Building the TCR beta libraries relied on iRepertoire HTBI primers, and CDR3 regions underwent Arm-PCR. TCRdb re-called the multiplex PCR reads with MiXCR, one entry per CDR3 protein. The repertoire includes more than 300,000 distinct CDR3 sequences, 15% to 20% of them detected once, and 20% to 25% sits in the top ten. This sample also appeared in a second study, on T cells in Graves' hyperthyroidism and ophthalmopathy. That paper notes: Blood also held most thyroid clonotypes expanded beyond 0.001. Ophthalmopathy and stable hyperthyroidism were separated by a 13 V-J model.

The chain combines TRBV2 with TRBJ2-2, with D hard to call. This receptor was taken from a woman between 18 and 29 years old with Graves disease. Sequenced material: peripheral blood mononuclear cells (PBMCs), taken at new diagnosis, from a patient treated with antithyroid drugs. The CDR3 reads CASLLSPNTGELFF. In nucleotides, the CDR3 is TGTGCCAGCTTACTCAGTCCGAACACCGGGGAGCTGTTTTTT.